The source of this T cell receptor (beta chain) is a study of shared clonotypes between healthy human individuals. Comment on this clone: The antigen is not known.

The germline gives CDR1 MDHEN, CDR2 SYDVKM. V gave up 5 bases and J gave up 1 base; unmatched junction bases: 4. The CDR3 contains 15 residues. Findings of the study overall: Naive CD4 clonotypes overlapped across a handful of donors at around 4.8%.

Profiling relied on immunoSEQ multiplex PCR, and the TCRdb table lists in-frame clones only, not all of them. This table has under 150,000 clones, approximately 70% appearing once. The rearrangement links TRBV28 to TRBJ2-2, with TRBD1 identical over 7 bases. The clonotype was recovered from a woman aged 25 to 39 in good health. Sequenced input: memory CD8+ T cells sorted from blood. Regarding subset: CD45RO+ cells pooled with CCR7-negative TemRA cells. CDR3 bases: TGTGCCAGCAGTCCCCGACAGGGGAACACCGGGGAGCTGTTTTTT. Translating it yields CASSPRQGNTGELFF.